The next 9 T cell receptor beta chains were all read from a single sample in a study of shared clonotypes between healthy human individuals. The protocol was immunoSEQ multiplex PCR, while the TCRdb copy is restricted to in-frame clones and leaves out a portion. Among about 490,000 clones listed, about 80% were seen once. Sequences were obtained from PBMCs. Source of these receptors: a woman between 35 and 50 years old in good health. Some clones in this sample may be carry-over from other donors' samples.

The chain uses TRBV10-3 and TRBJ2-1; 8 bases are a match to TRBD2. Germline trimming cut 3 bases from V and 3 bases from J; bases unmatched to any gene: 7. CDR3 length: 16 amino acids. Germline V lookup: CDR1 ENHRY, CDR2 SYGVKD. Here the CDR3 reads CAISEGDGRVYNEQFF. In nucleotides, the CDR3 is TGTGCCATCAGTGAAGGAGACGGGAGGGTCTACAATGAGCAGTTCTTC.

V and J are TRBV29-1 and TRBJ2-5; D is ambiguous. Germline CDR1 SQVTM, CDR2 ANQGSEA. This CDR3 comprises 11 residues. V was clipped by 4 bases and J by 2 bases, with 5 bases between them. In DNA, the CDR3 is TGCAGCGTTGGGGGTCAAGAGACCCAGTACTTC. As protein: CSVGGQETQYF.

A single count supports this clone. The gene calls are TRBV5-1 and TRBJ1-6, with TRBD1 as a possible D gene (6 bases). Germline CDR1 SGHRS, CDR2 YFSETQ. This CDR3 contains 14 residues. The V end was cut by 0 bases, the J end by 10 bases, with 11 bases between. The DNA of the CDR3 is TGCGCCAGCAGCTTGGAGGGGGAGAACTCACCCCTCCACTTT. The encoded protein is CASSLEGENSPLHF.

The chain uses TRBV15 and TRBJ2-7; 7 bases are shared with TRBD1. This CDR3 contains 14 residues. Germline CDR1 is LNHNV and CDR2 is YYDKDF (reference sequence). V lost 0 bases to trimming and J lost 5 bases; unmatched junction nucleotides: 4. CDR3: CATSRDRGGHEQYF. The CDR3 bases are TGTGCCACCAGCAGAGATCGAGGGGGCCACGAGCAGTACTTC.

This clone was picked up many times. J is TRBJ1-1 and V is TRBV10-3; TRBD1 is a possible D gene (5 bases). Germline V CDR1 and CDR2: ENHRY, SYGVKD. The V end lost 4 bases, the J end lost 11 bases, and 14 bases lay between the germline ends. The CDR3 has 12 amino acids. The CDR3 region has the DNA TGTGCCATCAGTGGACCCGGGACTGCCGCTTTCTTT. Protein product: CAISGPGTAAFF.

As regards this clone: Other DNA sequences in this specimen translate into the identical CDR3. J is TRBJ2-2 and V is TRBV2, with 7 bases aligning to TRBD2. Germline CDR1 is SNHLY and CDR2 is FYNNEI. The CDR3 length is 15 residues. V lost 2 bases and J lost 2; bases outside the gene matches: 2. DNA for the CDR3: TGTGCCAGCAGTGAAACGGGAGGAAACACCGGGGAGCTGTTTTTT. Encoded protein: CASSETGGNTGELFF.

This clone was found once. This rearrangement joins TRBV27 to TRBJ2-7; 8 nucleotides line up with TRBD1. Trimming at V came to 0 bases and at J to 7 bases, leaving 8 bases not matched to a gene. Germline CDR1 is MNHEY and CDR2 is SMNVEV (reference sequence). The CDR3 is made up of 15 amino acids. CDR3 sequence reads: CASSLSDREPTEQYF. For the CDR3, the DNA is TGTGCCAGCAGTTTATCGGACAGGGAACCTACGGAGCAGTACTTC.

The CDR3 DNA follows: TGTGCCAGCAGCTCCTACGGGGGGGACACCGGGGAGCTGTTTTTT. Translation gives CASSSYGGDTGELFF. The V gene is TRBV7-3, the J gene TRBJ2-2, with 8 bases lining up with TRBD2. CDR1 and CDR2 (germline): SGHTA, FQGTGA. This CDR3 has 15 amino acids. Trimming cost V 4 bases and J 3 bases; bases outside gene matches: 4.

V is TRBV4-2 and J is TRBJ2-5, with 16 bases identical to TRBD2. V dropped 5 bases and J dropped 5; count of bases not matched to a gene: 8. Germline V gene lookup returns CDR1 LGHNA and CDR2 YNFKEQ. This CDR3 has 17 amino acids. The CDR3 sequence: CASSSGTSGRAEETQYF. The CDR3 bases are TGTGCCAGCAGCTCCGGGACTAGCGGGAGGGCTGAGGAGACCCAGTACTTC.